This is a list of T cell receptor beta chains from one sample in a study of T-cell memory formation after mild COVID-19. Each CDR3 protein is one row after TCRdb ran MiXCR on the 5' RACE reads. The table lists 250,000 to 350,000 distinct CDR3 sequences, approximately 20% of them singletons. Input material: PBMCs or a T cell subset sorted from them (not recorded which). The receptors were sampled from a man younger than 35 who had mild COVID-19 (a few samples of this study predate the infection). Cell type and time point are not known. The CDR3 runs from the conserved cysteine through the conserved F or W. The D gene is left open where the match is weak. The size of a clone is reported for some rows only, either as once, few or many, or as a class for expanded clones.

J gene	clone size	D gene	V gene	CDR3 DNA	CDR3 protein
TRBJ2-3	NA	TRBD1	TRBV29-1	TGCAGCGTGGGGGGACAGGTTGATCCCACAGATACGCAGTATTTT	CSVGGQVDPTDTQYF
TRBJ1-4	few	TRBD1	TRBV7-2	TGTGCCAGCAGCTTTTTTTCAGGGGGCGAAAAACTGTTTTTT	CASSFFSGGEKLFF
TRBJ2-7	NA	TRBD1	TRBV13	TGTGCCAGCAGCCCCGGGACAGGGGGCTTCGAGCAGTACTTC	CASSPGTGGFEQYF
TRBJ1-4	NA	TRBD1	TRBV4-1	TGCGCCAGCAGCTACCGACAGGGGGCCAGTGAAAAACTGTTTTTT	CASSYRQGASEKLFF
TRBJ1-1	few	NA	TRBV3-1	TGTGCCAGCAGCCAAGGCGGGGGATTGAACACTGAAGCTTTCTTT	CASSQGGGLNTEAFF
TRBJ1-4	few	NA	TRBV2	TGTGCCGGCGACATTGGTAATGAAAAACTGTTTTTT	CAGDIGNEKLFF
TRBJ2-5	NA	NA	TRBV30	TGTGCCTGGACGTTCGGGGGCAGCCAAAGAGAGACCCAGTACTTC	CAWTFGGSQRETQYF
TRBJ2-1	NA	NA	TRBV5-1	TGCGCCAGCAGCCCCGGACCTGAGAATGAGCAGTTCTTC	CASSPGPENEQFF
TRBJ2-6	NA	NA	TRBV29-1	TGCAGCGTTGGCACGGACTTCGAGTCTGGGGCCAACGTCCTGACTTTC	CSVGTDFESGANVLTF
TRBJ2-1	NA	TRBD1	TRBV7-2	TGTGCCAGCAGCTTAGGTGGGACAGGGGCCTACAATGAGCAGTTCTTC	CASSLGGTGAYNEQFF
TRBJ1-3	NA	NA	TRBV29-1	TGCAGCGCTGGGACACCCGGAAACACCATATATTTT	CSAGTPGNTIYF
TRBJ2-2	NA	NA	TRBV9	TGTGCCAGCAGCCCAGGAAGGGGCCTCAACACCGGGGAGCTGTTTTTT	CASSPGRGLNTGELFF
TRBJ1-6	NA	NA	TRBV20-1	TGCAGTGCCACCTTACAGGATAATTCACCCCTCCACTTT	CSATLQDNSPLHF
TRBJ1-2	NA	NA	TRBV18	TGTGCCAGCTCACCACCATCCAACTATGGCTACACCTTC	CASSPPSNYGYTF
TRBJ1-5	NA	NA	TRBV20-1	TGCAGTGCTAGTAGAGACAGCCCCAATCAGCCCCAGCATTTT	CSASRDSPNQPQHF
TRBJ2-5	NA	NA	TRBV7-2	TGTGCCAGCAGCTTAGTAGGATCTAGGGGTAGCCAGTACTTC	CASSLVGSRGSQYF